Each of the 13 T cell receptor beta chains below was sequenced from the same sample in a study of memory CD4+ T cells and cytomegalovirus serostatus. Profiling relied on immunoSEQ multiplex PCR, and the TCRdb table lists in-frame clones only, not all of them. The table has about 59,000 clones, about three quarters seen once. The sort gate was single viable CD3+CD4+CD8-CD45RO+ cells for memory CD4+ T cells. Sample: memory CD4+ T cells from blood. The receptors stem from an adult in good health and CMV-seronegative.

The J gene is TRBJ1-6, the V gene TRBV7-2; 7 nucleotides agree with TRBD1. With 1 base clipped from V and 7 bases from J, the junction kept 1 base outside the gene matches. The germline gives CDR1 SGHTA, CDR2 FQGNSA. The CDR3 loop spans 14 amino acids. The CDR3 here is CASSLEGANSPLHF. The CDR3 DNA follows: TGTGCCAGCAGCTTAGAGGGGGCGAATTCACCCCTCCACTTT.

The sample holds one count of this clone. The V call is TRBV5-5, the J call TRBJ2-1; 8 nucleotides line up with TRBD1. The CDR3 sequence is 15 residues long. The ends lost 2 bases at V and 4 bases at J; junction bases unmatched: 5. Germline assignment: CDR1 SGHKS and CDR2 YYEKEE (reference sequence). The CDR3 DNA sequence: TGTGCCAGCAGCTTTGCGGGACAGGAATACAATGAGCAGTTCTTC. It is translated as CASSFAGQEYNEQFF.

The V call is TRBV5-1, the J call TRBJ1-1, with D hard to call. The length of the CDR3 is 15 residues. Germline-derived CDR1 and CDR2 are SGHRS and YFSETQ. Trimming stripped 0 bases from V and 6 bases from J, with 15 bases between. The CDR3 protein is CASSLEPGVYSEAFF. CDR3 sequence (DNA): TGCGCCAGCAGCTTGGAACCAGGAGTTTACTCTGAAGCTTTCTTT.

This clone was picked up one time. This chain connects TRBV30 to TRBJ2-7, with D perhaps given as TRBD1 or TRBD2 (5 bases each). The CDR3 is made up of 12 amino acids. The germline CDR1 and CDR2 sequences are GTSNPN and SVGIG (reference sequence). Trimming removed 0 bases at V and 6 bases at J, with 9 bases between. The CDR3 spells CAWSVWGSEQYF. CDR3 bases: TGTGCCTGGAGTGTATGGGGGAGCGAGCAGTACTTC.

V usage is TRBV4-2 and J usage is TRBJ1-5; 7 positions match TRBD1. The V gene's germline CDR1 is LGHNA and CDR2 YNFKEQ. The V segment lost 3 bases and the J segment 6 bases; nucleotides outside the gene matches: 8. This CDR3 has 15 residues. The CDR3 coding sequence is TGTGCCAGCAGCCATGAGGGACAGTCAGGTCAGCCCCAGCATTTT. It yields the protein CASSHEGQSGQPQHF.

This chain joins TRBV5-1 and TRBJ2-1, with 8 bases lining up with TRBD2. This CDR3 is 15 amino acids long. Germline lookup yields CDR1 SGHRS and CDR2 YFSETQ. Germline trimming cut 3 bases from V and 3 bases from J; bases unmatched to any gene: 5. DNA for the CDR3: TGCGCCAGCAGCTCACGGGAGGGCCACTACAATGAGCAGTTCTTC. Translating it yields CASSSREGHYNEQFF.

The chain carries TRBV27 and TRBJ2-5; TRBD1 matches at 7 bases. CDR3 size: 15 residues. Germline trimming cut 3 bases from V and 5 bases from J; bases unmatched to any gene: 9. The germline V gene has CDR1 MNHEY and CDR2 SMNVEV (reference sequence). The CDR3 here is CASSFRDRVSETQYF. The CDR3 DNA sequence: TGTGCCAGCAGTTTTCGCGACAGGGTATCGGAGACCCAGTACTTC.

V gene TRBV29-1 combines with J gene TRBJ2-1; D gene uncertain. CDR3 length: 11 residues. The V gene's germline CDR1 is SQVTM and CDR2 ANQGSEA. V shed 4 bases and J shed 6 bases, with 7 bases lying between them. CDR3 sequence: CSVAGFNEQFF. CDR3 nucleotide sequence: TGCAGCGTTGCTGGGTTCAATGAGCAGTTCTTC.

This chain joins TRBV7-9 and TRBJ2-7; D unclear. Germline CDR1 SEHNR, CDR2 FQNEAQ (reference sequence). The V and J ends lost 5 bases and 2 bases respectively, with 7 bases between them. This CDR3 region has 12 residues. The CDR3 reads CASSPSAYEQYF. CDR3 coding DNA: TGTGCCAGCAGCCCGTCAGCCTACGAGCAGTACTTC.

The gene calls are TRBV7-9 and TRBJ2-3, with TRBD2 as a possible D gene (6 bases). Germline CDR1 and CDR2: SEHNR and FQNEAQ (reference sequence). Trimming removed 7 bases at V and 3 bases at J, with 20 bases between. The CDR3 has 16 residues. CDR3 coding DNA: TGTGCCAGCACCTACGGGGCGGGAATCCAAACAGATACGCAGTATTTT. This sequence encodes CASTYGAGIQTDTQYF.

This clone was seen just once. V is TRBV2 and J is TRBJ1-1; 9 positions agree with TRBD1. CDR3 length equals 13 residues. V shed 7 bases and J 1 base; nucleotides not matched to a gene: 1. CDR1 and CDR2 from the germline V gene are SNHLY and FYNNEI. The CDR3 loop reads CASMGQGNTEAFF. The DNA of the CDR3 is TGTGCCAGCATGGGACAGGGGAACACTGAAGCTTTCTTT.

This clone showed up just a few times. The rearrangement links TRBV7-8 to TRBJ2-2; 8 bases fit TRBD2. Germline CDR1 reads SGHVS; CDR2 reads FQNEAQ. Unmatched junction bases numbered 11, after V lost 5 bases and J lost 6 bases. The length of the CDR3 is 16 residues. CDR3 in DNA: TGTGCCAGCAGCCGCGGGGGCGGGACTAGTTCCGGGGAGCTGTTTTTT. Its protein product is CASSRGGGTSSGELFF.

V and J are TRBV5-4 and TRBJ1-1, with D possibly matching TRBD1 (6 bases). CDR1 SGHNT and CDR2 YYREEE come from the germline V gene (reference sequence). The CDR3 is 14 residues long. V was cut by 4 bases and J by 0 bases, with 10 bases left in between. In DNA, the CDR3 is TGTGCCAGCAGCCCACAGGGATTGAACACTGAAGCTTTCTTT. Protein sequence: CASSPQGLNTEAFF.